This T cell receptor (beta chain) comes out of a study of blood T cell repertoires in COVID-19. In the original processing: Quantification of nucleated cells was approximated via reference gene primer amplification. Generated by immunoSEQ multiplex PCR, the TCRdb table keeps only in-frame clones and is missing some. That table furnishes V, J and clone size, whereas the DNA furnished D and trimming. This sample carries over 250,000 clones, 70% to 90% of them seen once, and the ten largest clones take roughly 11%. The CDR3 extends over 14 amino acids. Trimming pared 7 bases from V and 4 bases from J, leaving 11 bases between. Germline CDR1 LNHDA, CDR2 SQIVND (reference sequence).

This TCR was sampled from a woman in her seventies with acute or convalescent COVID-19. V usage is TRBV19 and J usage is TRBJ2-6, with D possibly TRBD1 on 6 matching bases. Sequencing was carried out using peripheral blood. The CDR3 DNA reads TGTGCCAGTACTAACCAGGGGGGGGCCAACGTCCTGACTTTC. Encoded protein: CASTNQGGANVLTF.